The 9 T cell receptor beta chains presented below share a single source sample, sequenced in a study of CD8 T cells in ankylosing spondylitis. Antigen specificity for these receptors is unknown. One entry per CDR3 protein, called by TCRdb with MiXCR from the 5' RACE reads. Counted here are fewer than 550,000 distinct CDR3 sequences, roughly 5.2% occurring once; the ten biggest clones make up 3.5%. Broader study findings: Apparently characteristic of ankylosing spondylitis blood was a TCR beta motif (about 8 highly homologous variants).

Sequencing input: blood, either unsorted or a sorted T cell fraction (not recorded which). These receptors were collected from a male donor with ankylosing spondylitis.

This clonotype was seen a handful of times. J is TRBJ2-7 and V is TRBV3-1; 14 bases map to TRBD2. Germline-derived CDR1 and CDR2 are LGHDT and YNNKEL (reference sequence). This CDR3 comprises 16 residues. J gave up 6 bases and V 3 bases, and 7 bases lay outside the gene matches. The CDR3 loop reads CASSQTSGRAPGEQYF. The CDR3 DNA follows: TGTGCCAGCAGCCAGACTAGCGGGAGGGCCCCCGGCGAGCAGTACTTC.

This clonotype showed up many times. The J gene is TRBJ1-1, the V gene TRBV7-9, with 7 bases aligning to TRBD1. Germline V gives CDR1 SEHNR, CDR2 FQNEAQ (reference sequence). The CDR3 has 14 residues. The trim removed 5 bases at V and 5 bases at J, leaving 8 bases unmatched. The CDR3 reads CASSPRARGTEAFF. The CDR3, as DNA: TGTGCCAGCAGCCCTAGGGCCAGGGGGACTGAAGCTTTCTTT.

This clonotype came up a few times. The chain joins TRBV7-9 to TRBJ2-2, with D possibly TRBD1 on 5 matching bases. Trimming pared 4 bases from V and 6 bases from J, leaving 18 bases between. Germline loops: CDR1 SEHNR, CDR2 FQNEAQ (reference sequence). This CDR3 spans 16 amino acids. Here the CDR3 reads CASSSTDPGSAGELFF. As DNA, the CDR3 is TGTGCCAGCAGCTCCACAGACCCAGGGTCGGCCGGGGAGCTGTTTTTT. The complete variable domain, with remaining parts taken from reference TRBV7-9 and TRBJ2-2, reads DTGVSQNPRHKITKRGQNVTFRCDPISEHNRLYWYRQTLGQGPEFLTYFQNEAQLEKSRLLSDRFSAERPKGSFSTLEIQRTEQGDSAMYLCASSSTDPGSAGELFFGEGSRLTVL.

The DNA for the CDR3 is TGCAGTGCTAGACGTAGCGGGGCCCAAGAGACCCAGTACTTC. Its translation: CSARRSGAQETQYF. The chain combines TRBV20-1 with TRBJ2-5, with TRBD2 matching 8 bases. With V trimmed by 2 bases and J by 1 base, 3 bases remained unmatched. The CDR3 length is 14 residues. The germline CDR1 and CDR2 sequences are DFQATT and SNEGSKA (reference sequence).

This clonotype was picked up many times. This chain joins TRBV7-2 and TRBJ2-5; the D gene could be TRBD1 or TRBD2 (5 bases each). V lost 5 bases and J 0 bases, leaving 7 bases between the germline ends. Germline V CDR1 and CDR2: SGHTA, FQGNSA. The CDR3 spans 13 residues. CDR3: CASSPGHQETQYF. Here the CDR3 DNA reads TGTGCCAGCAGCCCGGGACACCAAGAGACCCAGTACTTC.

This chain joins TRBV5-1 and TRBJ1-6; D might be TRBD1 (5 bases). V lost 0 bases and J 7 bases, leaving 11 bases between the germline ends. This CDR3 region has 15 residues. Germline CDR1 is SGHRS and CDR2 is YFSETQ. The CDR3 is CASSLDAGWNSPLHF. CDR3 bases: TGCGCCAGCAGCTTGGACGCAGGGTGGAATTCACCCCTCCACTTT. Complete variable domain (other parts from reference TRBV5-1 and TRBJ1-6): KAGVTQTPRYLIKTRGQQVTLSCSPISGHRSVSWYQQTPGQGLQFLFEYFSETQRNKGNFPGRFSGRQFSNSRSEMNVSTLELGDSALYLCASSLDAGWNSPLHFGNGTRLTVT.

This clonotype was recorded many times. The V call is TRBV4-3, the J call TRBJ2-7; weak D call: TRBD1 (6 bases). CDR1 is LGHNA and CDR2 is YSLEER in the germline V gene. The CDR3 runs 13 residues. The V gene lost 3 bases and the J gene lost 6 bases, with 12 bases spanning the gap. DNA of the CDR3: TGCGCCAGCAGCCACCGCACAGGGTTCGAGCAGTACTTC. Translation gives CASSHRTGFEQYF.

This clonotype appeared once. As DNA, the CDR3 is TGTGCCAGCAGGTTATCCGGCGGGAGCACAGATACGCAGTATTTT. Translation gives CASRLSGGSTDTQYF. This chain links TRBV7-2 with TRBJ2-3; tentative D call: TRBD2 (5 bases). V was cut by 6 bases and J by 0 bases, with 13 bases left in between. Germline values: CDR1 SGHTA, CDR2 FQGNSA. The CDR3 sequence is 15 residues long. Variable domain in full (rest from reference TRBV7-2 and TRBJ2-3): GAGVSQSPSNKVTEKGKDVELRCDPISGHTALYWYRQSLGQGLEFLIYFQGNSAPDKSGLPSDRFSAERTGGSVSTLTIQRTQQEDSAVYLCASRLSGGSTDTQYFGPGTRLTVL.

This clonotype was found many times. The rearrangement uses TRBV4-2 and TRBJ1-2, with 10 bases fitting TRBD1. Germline CDR1 and CDR2: LGHNA and YNFKEQ. V gave up 4 bases and J gave up 4 bases; unmatched junction bases: 6. The CDR3 extends over 15 amino acids. The CDR3 bases are TGTGCCAGCAGCCGCCGGGACAGGGGAGGCTATGGCTACACCTTC. It yields the protein CASSRRDRGGYGYTF.